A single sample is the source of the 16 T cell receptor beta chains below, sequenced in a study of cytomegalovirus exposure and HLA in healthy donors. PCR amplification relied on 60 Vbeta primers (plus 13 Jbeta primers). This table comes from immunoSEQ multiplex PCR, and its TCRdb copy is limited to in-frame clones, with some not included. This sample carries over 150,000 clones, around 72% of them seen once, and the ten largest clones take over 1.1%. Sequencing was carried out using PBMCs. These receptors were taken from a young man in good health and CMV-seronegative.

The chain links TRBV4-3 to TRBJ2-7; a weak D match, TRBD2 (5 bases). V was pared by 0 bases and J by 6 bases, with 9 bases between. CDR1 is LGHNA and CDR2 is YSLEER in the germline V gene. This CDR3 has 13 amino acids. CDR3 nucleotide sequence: TGCGCCAGCAGCCAAGATCCGGGGAGCGAGCAGTACTTC. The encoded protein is CASSQDPGSEQYF.

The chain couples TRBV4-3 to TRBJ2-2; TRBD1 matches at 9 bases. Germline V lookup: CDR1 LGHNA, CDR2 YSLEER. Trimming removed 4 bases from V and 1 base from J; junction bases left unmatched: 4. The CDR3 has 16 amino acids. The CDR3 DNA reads TGCGCCAGCAGCCCCCTGGACAGGGGGAACACCGGGGAGCTGTTTTTT. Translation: CASSPLDRGNTGELFF.

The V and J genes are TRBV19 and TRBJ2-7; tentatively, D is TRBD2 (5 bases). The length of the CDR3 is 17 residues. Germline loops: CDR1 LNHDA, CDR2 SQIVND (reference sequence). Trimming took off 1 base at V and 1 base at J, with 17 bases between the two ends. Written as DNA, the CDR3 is TGTGCCAGTAGTATAGGGGTCCTGGCGGGCCTATCCTACGAGCAGTACTTC. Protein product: CASSIGVLAGLSYEQYF.

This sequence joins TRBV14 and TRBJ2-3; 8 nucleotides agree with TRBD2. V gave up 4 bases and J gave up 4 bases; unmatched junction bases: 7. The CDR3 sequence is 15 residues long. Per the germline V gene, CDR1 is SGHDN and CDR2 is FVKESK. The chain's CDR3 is CASSLGSGISDTQYF. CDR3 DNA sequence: TGTGCCAGCAGCCTCGGTAGCGGGATTTCAGATACGCAGTATTTT.

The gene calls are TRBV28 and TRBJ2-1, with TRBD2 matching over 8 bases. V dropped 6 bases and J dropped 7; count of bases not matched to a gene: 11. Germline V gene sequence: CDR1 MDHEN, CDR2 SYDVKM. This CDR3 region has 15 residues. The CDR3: CASSFPSSGLNEQFF. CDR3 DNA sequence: TGTGCCAGCAGCTTTCCCTCTAGCGGGTTGAATGAGCAGTTCTTC.

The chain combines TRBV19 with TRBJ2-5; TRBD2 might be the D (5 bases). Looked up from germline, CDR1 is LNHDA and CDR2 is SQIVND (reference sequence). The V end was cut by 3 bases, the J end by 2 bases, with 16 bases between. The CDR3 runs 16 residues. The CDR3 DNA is TGTGCCAGTAGTATGCGCTCCATCAGAGGGCAAGAGACCCAGTACTTC. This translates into CASSMRSIRGQETQYF.

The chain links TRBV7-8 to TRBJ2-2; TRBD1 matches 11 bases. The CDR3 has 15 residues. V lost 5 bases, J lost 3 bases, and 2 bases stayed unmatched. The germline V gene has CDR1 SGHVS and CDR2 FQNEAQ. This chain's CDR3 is CASSGQGADTGELFF. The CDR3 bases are TGTGCCAGCAGCGGACAGGGGGCGGACACCGGGGAGCTGTTTTTT. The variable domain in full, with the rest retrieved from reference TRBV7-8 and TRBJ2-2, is GAGVSQSPRYKVAKRGQDVALRCDPISGHVSLFWYQQALGQGPEFLTYFQNEAQLDKSGLPSDRFFAERPEGSVSTLKIQRTQQEDSAVYLCASSGQGADTGELFFGEGSRLTVL.

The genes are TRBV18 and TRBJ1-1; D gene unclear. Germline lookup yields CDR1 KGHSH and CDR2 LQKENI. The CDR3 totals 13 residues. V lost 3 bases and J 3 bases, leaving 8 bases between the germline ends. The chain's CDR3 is CASSPTRDTEAFF. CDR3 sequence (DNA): TGTGCCAGCTCACCGACCCGGGACACTGAAGCTTTCTTT.

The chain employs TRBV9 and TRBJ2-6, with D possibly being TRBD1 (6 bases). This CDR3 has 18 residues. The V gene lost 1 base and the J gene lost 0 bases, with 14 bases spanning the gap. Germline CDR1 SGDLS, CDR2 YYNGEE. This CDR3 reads CASSVPSGVSSGANVLTF. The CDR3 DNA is TGTGCCAGCAGCGTACCGTCAGGGGTGAGCTCTGGGGCCAACGTCCTGACTTTC.

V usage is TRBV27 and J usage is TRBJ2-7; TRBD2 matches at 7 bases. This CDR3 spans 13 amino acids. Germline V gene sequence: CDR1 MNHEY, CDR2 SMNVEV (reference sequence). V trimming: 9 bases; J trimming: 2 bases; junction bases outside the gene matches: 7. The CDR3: CASRASGTYEQYF. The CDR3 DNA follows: TGTGCCAGTAGGGCTAGCGGTACCTACGAGCAGTACTTC.

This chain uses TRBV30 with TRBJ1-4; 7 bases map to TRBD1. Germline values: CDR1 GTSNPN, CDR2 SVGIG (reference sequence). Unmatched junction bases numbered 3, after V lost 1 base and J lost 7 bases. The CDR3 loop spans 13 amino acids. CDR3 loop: CAWSGQGGEKLFF. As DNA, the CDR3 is TGTGCCTGGAGTGGACAGGGAGGTGAAAAACTGTTTTTT.

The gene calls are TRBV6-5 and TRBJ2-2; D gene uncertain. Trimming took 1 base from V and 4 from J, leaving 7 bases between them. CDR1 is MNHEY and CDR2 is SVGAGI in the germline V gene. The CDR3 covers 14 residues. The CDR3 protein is CASSYYSLTGELFF. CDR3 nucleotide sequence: TGTGCCAGCAGTTACTACTCCCTCACCGGGGAGCTGTTTTTT.

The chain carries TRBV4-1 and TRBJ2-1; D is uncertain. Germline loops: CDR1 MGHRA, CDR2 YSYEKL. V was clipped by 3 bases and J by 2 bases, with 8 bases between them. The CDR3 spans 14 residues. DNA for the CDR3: TGCGCCAGCAGCCACAGTACCCCCTACAATGAGCAGTTCTTC. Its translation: CASSHSTPYNEQFF.

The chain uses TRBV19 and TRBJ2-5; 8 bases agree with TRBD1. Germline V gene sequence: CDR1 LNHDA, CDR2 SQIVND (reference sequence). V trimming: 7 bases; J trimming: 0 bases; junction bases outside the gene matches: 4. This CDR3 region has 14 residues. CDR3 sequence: CASTVTGDQETQYF. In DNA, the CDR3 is TGTGCCAGTACCGTGACAGGGGACCAAGAGACCCAGTACTTC.

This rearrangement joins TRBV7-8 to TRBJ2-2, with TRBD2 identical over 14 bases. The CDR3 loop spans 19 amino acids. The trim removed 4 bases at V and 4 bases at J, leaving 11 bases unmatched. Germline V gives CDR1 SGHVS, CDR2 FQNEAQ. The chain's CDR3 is CASSWSGLAGVRGTGELFF. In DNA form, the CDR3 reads TGTGCCAGCAGCTGGTCGGGACTAGCGGGAGTAAGGGGCACCGGGGAGCTGTTTTTT.

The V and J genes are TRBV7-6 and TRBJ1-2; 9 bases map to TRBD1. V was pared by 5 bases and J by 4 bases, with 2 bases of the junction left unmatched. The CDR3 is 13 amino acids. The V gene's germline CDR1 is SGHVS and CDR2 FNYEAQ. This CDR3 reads CASSQGQGYGYTF. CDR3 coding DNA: TGTGCCAGCAGCCAGGGACAGGGCTATGGCTACACCTTC.